The rows below give T cell receptor beta chains drawn from one sample of a study of shared clonotypes between healthy human individuals. Sequencing was performed with immunoSEQ multiplex PCR; in TCRdb, only in-frame clones are kept and a portion is missing. The table has millions of clones, over 85% seen once. Material for sequencing was naive CD8+ T cells sorted from blood. The receptor source for this set is a young man in good health. Each CDR3 is given with its conserved first and last residue. The order of the fields is V gene, D gene, CDR3 protein. The D gene is left open where the match is weak.

V: TRBV6-1
D: NA
CDR3: CASSAHRGGSGYEQYF

V: TRBV5-4
D: TRBD1
CDR3: CASSDRQGLLYGYTF

V: TRBV9
D: NA
CDR3: CASSYQQGQKNTIYF

V: TRBV25-1
D: TRBD2
CDR3: CASNGGDYYEQYF

V: TRBV15
D: NA
CDR3: CATSRGTEGIQPQHF

V: TRBV28
D: TRBD1
CDR3: CASRLIQGKLSSYNSPLHF

V: TRBV9
D: TRBD2
CDR3: CASSVWGGNTDTQYF

V: TRBV7-8
D: NA
CDR3: CASSLFLQDRDTGELFF

V: TRBV5-5
D: NA
CDR3: CASSLEGPGNIQYF

V: TRBV14
D: NA
CDR3: CASSQDGAGPDEQFF